This T cell receptor beta chain comes out of a study of blood T cell repertoires in COVID-19. CDR3 length: 18 amino acids. V was clipped by 5 bases and J by 4 bases; unmatched bases: 13. Germline loops: CDR1 SGHTA, CDR2 FQGNSA. The repertoire was sequenced with immunoSEQ multiplex PCR; TCRdb's copy has only in-frame clones and lacks some. The repertoire has about 190,000 clones, around 87% of them found once; the top ten carry less than 3.5%. The V and J genes are TRBV7-2 and TRBJ1-3; TRBD1 matches 11 bases. The receptor was derived from a woman aged 25 to 45 with active or convalescent COVID-19. Sequencing used peripheral blood. CDR3: CASSQGQGARVRGNTIYF. The CDR3 DNA sequence: TGTGCCAGCAGCCAAGGACAGGGGGCGAGAGTGCGGGGAAACACCATATATTTT.